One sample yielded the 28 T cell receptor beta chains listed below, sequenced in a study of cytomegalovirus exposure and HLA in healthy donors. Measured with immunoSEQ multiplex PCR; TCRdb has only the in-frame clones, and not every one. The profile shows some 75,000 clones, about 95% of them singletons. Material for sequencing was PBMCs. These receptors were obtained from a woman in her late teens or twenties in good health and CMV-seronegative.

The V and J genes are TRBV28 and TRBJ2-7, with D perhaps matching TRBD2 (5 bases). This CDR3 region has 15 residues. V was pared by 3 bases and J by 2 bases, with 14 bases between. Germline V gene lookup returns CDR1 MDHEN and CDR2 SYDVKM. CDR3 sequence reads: CASSLEDRTTYEQYF. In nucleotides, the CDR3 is TGTGCCAGCAGTTTGGAGGATAGGACCACCTACGAGCAGTACTTC.

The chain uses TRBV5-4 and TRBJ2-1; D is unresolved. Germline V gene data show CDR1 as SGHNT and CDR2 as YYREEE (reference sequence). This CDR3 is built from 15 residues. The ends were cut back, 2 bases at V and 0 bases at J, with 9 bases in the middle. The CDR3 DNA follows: TGTGCCAGCAGCTTTGGTCAGAACTCCTACAATGAGCAGTTCTTC. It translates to CASSFGQNSYNEQFF. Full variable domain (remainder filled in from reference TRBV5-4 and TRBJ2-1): ETGVTQSPTHLIKTRGQQVTLRCSSQSGHNTVSWYQQALGQGPQFIFQYYREEENGRGNFPPRFSGLQFPNYSSELNVNALELDDSALYLCASSFGQNSYNEQFFGPGTRLTVL.

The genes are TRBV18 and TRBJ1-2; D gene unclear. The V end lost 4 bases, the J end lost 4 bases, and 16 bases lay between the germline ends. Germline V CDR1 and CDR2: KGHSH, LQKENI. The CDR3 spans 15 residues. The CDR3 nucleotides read TGTGCCAGCTCACAACCGGAGGCGACCCGCTATGGCTACACCTTC. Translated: CASSQPEATRYGYTF.

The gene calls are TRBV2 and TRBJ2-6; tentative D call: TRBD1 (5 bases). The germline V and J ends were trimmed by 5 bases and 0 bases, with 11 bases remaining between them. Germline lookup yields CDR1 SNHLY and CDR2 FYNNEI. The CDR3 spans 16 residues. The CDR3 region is CASSSTQVSGANVLTF. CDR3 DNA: TGTGCCAGCAGTTCTACACAGGTCTCTGGGGCCAACGTCCTGACTTTC. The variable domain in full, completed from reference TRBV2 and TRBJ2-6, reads EPEVTQTPSHQVTQMGQEVILRCVPISNHLYFYWYRQILGQKVEFLVSFYNNEISEKSEIFDDQFSVERPDGSNFTLKIRSTKLEDSAMYFCASSSTQVSGANVLTFGAGSRLTVL.

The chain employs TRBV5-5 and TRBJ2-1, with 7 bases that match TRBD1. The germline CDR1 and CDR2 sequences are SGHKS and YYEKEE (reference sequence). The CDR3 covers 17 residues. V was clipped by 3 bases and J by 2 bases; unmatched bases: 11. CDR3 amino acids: CASSWATGVLAYNEQFF. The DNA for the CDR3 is TGTGCCAGCAGCTGGGCTACAGGGGTTCTAGCCTACAATGAGCAGTTCTTC. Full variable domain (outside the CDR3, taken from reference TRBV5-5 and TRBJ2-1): DAGVTQSPTHLIKTRGQQVTLRCSPISGHKSVSWYQQVLGQGPQFIFQYYEKEERGRGNFPDRFSARQFPNYSSELNVNALLLGDSALYLCASSWATGVLAYNEQFFGPGTRLTVL.

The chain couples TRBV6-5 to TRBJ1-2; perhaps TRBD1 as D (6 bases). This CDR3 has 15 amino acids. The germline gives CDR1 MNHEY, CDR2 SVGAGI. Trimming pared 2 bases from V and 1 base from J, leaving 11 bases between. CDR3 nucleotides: TGTGCCAGCAGTTACGTGGACAGCCTTAACTATGGCTACACCTTC. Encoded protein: CASSYVDSLNYGYTF.

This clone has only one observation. CDR3 nucleotide sequence: TGCGCCAGCAGCTTGGGTGGGACTAGCGGGAGGAATGAGCAGTTCTTC. It is translated as CASSLGGTSGRNEQFF. The rearrangement joins TRBV5-1 to TRBJ2-1, with 15 bases that match TRBD2. V trimming: 0 bases; J trimming: 7 bases; junction bases outside the gene matches: 2. The germline V gene encodes CDR1 SGHRS and CDR2 YFSETQ. This CDR3 region has 16 residues.

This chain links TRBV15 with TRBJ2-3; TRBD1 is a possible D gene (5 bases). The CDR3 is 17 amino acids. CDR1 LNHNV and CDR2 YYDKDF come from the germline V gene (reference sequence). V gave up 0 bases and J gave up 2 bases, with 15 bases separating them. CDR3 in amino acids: CATSRDRWGEYTDTQYF. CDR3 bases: TGTGCCACCAGCAGAGATAGGTGGGGCGAGTACACAGATACGCAGTATTTT.

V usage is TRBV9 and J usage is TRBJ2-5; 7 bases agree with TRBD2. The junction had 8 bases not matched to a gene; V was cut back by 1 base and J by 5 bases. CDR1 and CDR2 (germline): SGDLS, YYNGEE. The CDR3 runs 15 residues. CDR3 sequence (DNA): TGTGCCAGCAGCGTATTCAGCGGGACTGGTGAGACCCAGTACTTC. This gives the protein CASSVFSGTGETQYF.

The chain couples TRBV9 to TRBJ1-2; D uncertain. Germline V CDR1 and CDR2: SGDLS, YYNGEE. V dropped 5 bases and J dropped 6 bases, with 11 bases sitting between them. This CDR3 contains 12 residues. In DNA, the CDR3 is TGTGCCAGCAGTCCTGGCGGGGATGGCTACACCTTC. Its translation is CASSPGGDGYTF.

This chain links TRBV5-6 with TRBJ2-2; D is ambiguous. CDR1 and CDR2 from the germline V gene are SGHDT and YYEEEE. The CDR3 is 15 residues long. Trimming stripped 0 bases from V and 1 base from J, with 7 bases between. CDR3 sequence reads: CASSLANGNTGELFF. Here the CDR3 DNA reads TGTGCCAGCAGCTTGGCTAATGGGAACACCGGGGAGCTGTTTTTT.

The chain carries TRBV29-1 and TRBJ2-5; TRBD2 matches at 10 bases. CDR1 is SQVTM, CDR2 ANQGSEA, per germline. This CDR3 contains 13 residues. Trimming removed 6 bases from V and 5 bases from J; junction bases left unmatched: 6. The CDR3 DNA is TGCAGCGTAGCGGGAGGGCCGTGGGAGACCCAGTACTTC. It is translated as CSVAGGPWETQYF.

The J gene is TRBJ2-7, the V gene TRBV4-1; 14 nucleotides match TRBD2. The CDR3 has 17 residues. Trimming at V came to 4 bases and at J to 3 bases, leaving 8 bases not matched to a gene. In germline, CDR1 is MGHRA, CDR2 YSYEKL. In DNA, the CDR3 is TGCGCCAGCAGCCTAGGACTAGCGGGAGGCTCAGGCTACGAGCAGTACTTC. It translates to CASSLGLAGGSGYEQYF.

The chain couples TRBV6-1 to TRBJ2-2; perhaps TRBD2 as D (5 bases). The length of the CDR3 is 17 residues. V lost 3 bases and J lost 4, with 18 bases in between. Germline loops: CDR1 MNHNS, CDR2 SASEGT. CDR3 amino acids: CASSDGLGSRGTGELFF. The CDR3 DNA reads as TGTGCCAGCAGTGATGGGCTGGGGTCCCGGGGCACCGGGGAGCTGTTTTTT.

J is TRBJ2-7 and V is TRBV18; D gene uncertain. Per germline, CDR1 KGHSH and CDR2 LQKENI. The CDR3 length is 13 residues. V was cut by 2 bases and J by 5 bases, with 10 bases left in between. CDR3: CASSPSELDEQYF. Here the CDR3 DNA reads TGTGCCAGCTCACCATCGGAGCTAGACGAGCAGTACTTC.

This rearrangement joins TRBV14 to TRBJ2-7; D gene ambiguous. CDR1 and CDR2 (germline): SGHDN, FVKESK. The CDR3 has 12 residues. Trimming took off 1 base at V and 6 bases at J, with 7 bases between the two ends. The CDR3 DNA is TGTGCCAGCAGCCAAGTCCGCGGCGAGCAGTACTTC. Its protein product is CASSQVRGEQYF. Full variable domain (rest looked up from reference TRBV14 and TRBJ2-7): EAGVTQFPSHSVIEKGQTVTLRCDPISGHDNLYWYRRVMGKEIKFLLHFVKESKQDESGMPNNRFLAERTGGTYSTLKVQPAELEDSGVYFCASSQVRGEQYFGPGTRLTVT.

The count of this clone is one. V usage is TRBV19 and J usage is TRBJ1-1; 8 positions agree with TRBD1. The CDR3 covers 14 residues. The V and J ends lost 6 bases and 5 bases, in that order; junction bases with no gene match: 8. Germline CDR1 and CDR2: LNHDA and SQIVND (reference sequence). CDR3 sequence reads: CASRFVTGDTEAFF. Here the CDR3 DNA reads TGTGCCAGTAGATTCGTGACAGGGGATACTGAAGCTTTCTTT.

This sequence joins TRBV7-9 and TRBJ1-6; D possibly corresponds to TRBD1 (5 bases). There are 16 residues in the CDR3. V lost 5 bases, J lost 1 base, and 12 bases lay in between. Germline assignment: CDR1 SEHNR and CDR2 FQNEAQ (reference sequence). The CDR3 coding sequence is TGTGCCAGCAGCCTAGTGGACACTTCCTATAATTCACCCCTCCACTTT. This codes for CASSLVDTSYNSPLHF.

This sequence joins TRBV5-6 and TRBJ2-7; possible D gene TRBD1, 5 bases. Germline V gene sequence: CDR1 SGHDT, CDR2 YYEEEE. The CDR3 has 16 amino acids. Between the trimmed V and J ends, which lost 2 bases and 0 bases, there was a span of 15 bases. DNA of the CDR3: TGTGCCAGCAGCTTTCTCTTGGGGCTGAGCTCCTACGAGCAGTACTTC. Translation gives CASSFLLGLSSYEQYF.

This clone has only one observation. DNA of the CDR3: TGTGCCACCAGCAGAGATCGTGGGGCTATGAATGAGCAGTTCTTC. It yields the protein CATSRDRGAMNEQFF. The chain combines TRBV15 with TRBJ2-1; tentatively, D is TRBD1 (5 bases). V lost 0 bases and J 7 bases, leaving 13 bases between the germline ends. The CDR3 is 15 amino acids. Germline V gene sequence: CDR1 LNHNV, CDR2 YYDKDF (reference sequence).

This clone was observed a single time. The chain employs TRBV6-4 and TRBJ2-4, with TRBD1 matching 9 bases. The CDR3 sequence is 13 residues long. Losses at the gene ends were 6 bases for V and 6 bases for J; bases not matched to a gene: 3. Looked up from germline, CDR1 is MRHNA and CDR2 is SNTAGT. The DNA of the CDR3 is TGTGCCAGCAGCCAGGACAGGGGAAACATTCAGTACTTC. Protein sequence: CASSQDRGNIQYF.

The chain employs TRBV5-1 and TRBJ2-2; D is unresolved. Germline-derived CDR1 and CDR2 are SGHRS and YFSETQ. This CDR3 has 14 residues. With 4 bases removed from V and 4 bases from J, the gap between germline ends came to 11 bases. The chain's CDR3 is CASSDKQSTGELFF. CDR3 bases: TGCGCCAGCAGCGATAAACAGAGCACCGGGGAGCTGTTTTTT.

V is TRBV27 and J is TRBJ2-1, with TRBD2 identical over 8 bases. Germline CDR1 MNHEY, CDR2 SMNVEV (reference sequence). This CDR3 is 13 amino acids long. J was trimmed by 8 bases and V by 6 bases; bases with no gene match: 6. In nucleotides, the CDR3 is TGTGCCAGCAGCACCGGGACTAGTGATGAGCAGTTCTTC. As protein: CASSTGTSDEQFF.

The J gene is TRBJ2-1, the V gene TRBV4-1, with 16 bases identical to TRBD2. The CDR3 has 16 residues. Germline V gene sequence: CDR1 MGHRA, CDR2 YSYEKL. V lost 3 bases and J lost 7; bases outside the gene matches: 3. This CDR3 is CASSQGLAGGKNEQFF. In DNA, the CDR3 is TGCGCCAGCAGCCAGGGACTAGCGGGAGGGAAGAATGAGCAGTTCTTC.

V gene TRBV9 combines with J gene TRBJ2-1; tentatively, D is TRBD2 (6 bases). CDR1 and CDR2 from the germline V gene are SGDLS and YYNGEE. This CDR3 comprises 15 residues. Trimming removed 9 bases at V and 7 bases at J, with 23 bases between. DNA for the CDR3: TGTGCCACCCAACTGACGAGGGCGGGGTTTAATGAGCAGTTCTTC. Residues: CATQLTRAGFNEQFF.

The CDR3 here is CATGTSGANEQFF. CDR3 nucleotides: TGTGCCACCGGGACTAGCGGGGCCAATGAGCAGTTCTTC. This chain links TRBV10-3 with TRBJ2-1, with TRBD2 identical over 13 bases. With 10 bases clipped from V and 6 bases from J, the junction kept 3 bases outside the gene matches. There are 13 residues in the CDR3. Germline V gene data show CDR1 as ENHRY and CDR2 as SYGVKD.

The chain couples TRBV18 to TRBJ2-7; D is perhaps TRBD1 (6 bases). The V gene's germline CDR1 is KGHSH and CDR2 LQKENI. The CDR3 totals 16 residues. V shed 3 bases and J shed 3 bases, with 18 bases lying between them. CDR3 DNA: TGTGCCAGCTCACCCTTCCAACAGGGAGACTACTACGAGCAGTACTTC. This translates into CASSPFQQGDYYEQYF. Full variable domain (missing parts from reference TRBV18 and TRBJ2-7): NAGVMQNPRHLVRRRGQEARLRCSPMKGHSHVYWYRQLPEEGLKFMVYLQKENIIDESGMPKERFSAEFPKEGPSILRIQQVVRGDSAAYFCASSPFQQGDYYEQYFGPGTRLTVT.

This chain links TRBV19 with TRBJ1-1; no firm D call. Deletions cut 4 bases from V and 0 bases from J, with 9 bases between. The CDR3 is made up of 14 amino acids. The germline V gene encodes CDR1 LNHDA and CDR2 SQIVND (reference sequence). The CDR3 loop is CASSTPAVNTEAFF. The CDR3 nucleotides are TGTGCCAGTAGTACCCCCGCAGTGAACACTGAAGCTTTCTTT.